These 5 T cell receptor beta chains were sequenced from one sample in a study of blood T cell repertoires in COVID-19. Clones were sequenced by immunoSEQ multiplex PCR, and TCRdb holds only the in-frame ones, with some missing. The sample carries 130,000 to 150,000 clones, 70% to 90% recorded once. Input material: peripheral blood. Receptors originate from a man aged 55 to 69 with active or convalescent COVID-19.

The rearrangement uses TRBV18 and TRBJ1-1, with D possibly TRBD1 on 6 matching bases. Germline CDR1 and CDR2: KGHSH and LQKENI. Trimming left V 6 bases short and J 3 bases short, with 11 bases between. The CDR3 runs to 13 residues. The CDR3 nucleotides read TGTGCCAGCTCCCGAGGACAGTACACTGAAGCTTTCTTT. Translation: CASSRGQYTEAFF.

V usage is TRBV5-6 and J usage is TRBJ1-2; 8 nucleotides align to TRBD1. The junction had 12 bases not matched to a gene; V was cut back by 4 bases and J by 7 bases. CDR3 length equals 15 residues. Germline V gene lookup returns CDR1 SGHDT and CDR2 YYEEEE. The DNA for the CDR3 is TGTGCCAGCAGCATCGGACAGGGTTCTTCGGGTGGCTACACCTTC. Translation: CASSIGQGSSGGYTF.

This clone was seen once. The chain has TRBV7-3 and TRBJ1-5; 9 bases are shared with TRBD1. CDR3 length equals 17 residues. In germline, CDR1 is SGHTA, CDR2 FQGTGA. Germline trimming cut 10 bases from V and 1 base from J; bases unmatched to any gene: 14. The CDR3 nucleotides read TGTGCCACCCCCTCTGGGGACAGGGCGGGGAGCAATCAGCCCCAGCATTTT. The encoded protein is CATPSGDRAGSNQPQHF.

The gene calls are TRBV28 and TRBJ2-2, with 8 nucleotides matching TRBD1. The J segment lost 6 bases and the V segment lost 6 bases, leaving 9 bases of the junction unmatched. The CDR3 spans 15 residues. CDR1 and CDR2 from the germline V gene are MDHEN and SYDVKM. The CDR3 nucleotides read TGTGCCAGCAGGTTGGGGACAGGTTTCTCCGGGGAGCTGTTTTTT. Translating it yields CASRLGTGFSGELFF. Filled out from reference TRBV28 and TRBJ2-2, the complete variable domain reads DVKVTQSSRYLVKRTGEKVFLECVQDMDHENMFWYRQDPGLGLRLIYFSYDVKMKEKGDIPEGYSVSREKKERFSLILESASTNQTSMYLCASRLGTGFSGELFFGEGSRLTVL.

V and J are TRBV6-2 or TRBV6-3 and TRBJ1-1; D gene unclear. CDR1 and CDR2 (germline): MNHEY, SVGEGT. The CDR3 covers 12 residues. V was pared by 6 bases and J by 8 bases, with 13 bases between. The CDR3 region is CASSLWAREAFF. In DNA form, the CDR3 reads TGTGCCAGCAGCCTATGGGCCAGGGAAGCTTTCTTT.